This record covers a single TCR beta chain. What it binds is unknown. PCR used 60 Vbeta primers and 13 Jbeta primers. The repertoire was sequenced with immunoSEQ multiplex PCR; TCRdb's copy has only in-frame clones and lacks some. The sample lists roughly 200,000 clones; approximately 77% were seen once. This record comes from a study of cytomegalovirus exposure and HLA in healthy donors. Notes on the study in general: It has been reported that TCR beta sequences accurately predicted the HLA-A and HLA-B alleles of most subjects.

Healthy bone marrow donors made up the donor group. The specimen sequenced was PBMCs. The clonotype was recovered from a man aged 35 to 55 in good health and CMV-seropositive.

As DNA, the CDR3 is TGTGCTAGTGGTTTGGGGACGGGGTTGGGGAATCAGCCCCAGCATTTT. Encoded protein: CASGLGTGLGNQPQHF. This chain uses TRBV12-5 with TRBJ1-5; D gene uncertain. The V gene lost 1 base and the J gene lost 4 bases, with 14 bases spanning the gap. The germline gives CDR1 LGHNT, CDR2 FRNRAP. The CDR3 sequence is 16 residues long. Combining the CDR3 with reference TRBV12-5 and TRBJ1-5 gives the whole variable domain DARVTQTPRHKVTEMGQEVTMRCQPILGHNTVFWYRQTMMQGLELLAYFRNRAPLDDSGMPKDRFSAEMPDATLATLKIQPSEPRDSAVYFCASGLGTGLGNQPQHFGDGTRLSIL.